One sample yielded the 12 T cell receptor beta chains listed below, sequenced in a study of blood T cells in healthy people across ages. A second roughly 7 to 12 cycle PCR used barcoded and J-beta primers. TCRdb fed the 5' RACE reads into MiXCR, producing one record per CDR3 protein. The sample comprises hundreds of thousands of distinct CDR3 sequences, just over 55% of which are singletons, and around 24% rests with the top ten. Input material: blood. Receptors were obtained from a man aged 40-49 years in good health.

V usage is TRBV7-2 and J usage is TRBJ2-7; 7 positions agree with TRBD2. The assigned J gene may be wrong: the sequence end matches TRBJ2-5 better. The CDR3 contains 11 residues. CDR1 and CDR2 from the germline V gene are SGHTA and FQGNSA. CDR3 amino acids: CASSGGGTQYF. CDR3 nucleotide sequence: TGTGCCAGCAGTGGGGGGGGGACCCAGTACTTC.

This clonotype was observed a single time. The CDR3 region has the DNA TGTGCCAGCAGCGTAGAGGGTTCCGGTGAAAAACTGTTTTTT. Translated: CASSVEGSGEKLFF. The chain couples TRBV9 to TRBJ1-4; D is undetermined. This CDR3 is 14 amino acids long. Germline CDR1 reads SGDLS; CDR2 reads YYNGEE. Trimming removed 0 bases at V and 7 bases at J, with 10 bases between.

This clonotype was counted a single time. The V call is TRBV4-2, the J call TRBJ2-3; the D is unclear. Trimming removed 0 bases at V and 3 bases at J, with 7 bases between. Germline V gives CDR1 LGHNA, CDR2 YNFKEQ. CDR3 length: 14 residues. The DNA for the CDR3 is TGTGCCAGCAGCCAAGAGTTAATTACAGATACGCAGTATTTT. Its protein product is CASSQELITDTQYF.

The gene calls are TRBV5-1 and TRBJ2-1; D not resolved. The CDR3 extends over 14 amino acids. Germline loops: CDR1 SGHRS, CDR2 YFSETQ. V lost 1 base and J lost 2, with 7 bases in between. The CDR3 here is CASSLPNPYNEQFF. The CDR3 DNA is TGCGCCAGCAGCTTGCCTAACCCCTACAATGAGCAGTTCTTC.

This clonotype was observed a handful of times. The rearrangement uses TRBV10-3 and TRBJ1-2; D unclear. CDR3 length: 15 amino acids. Trimming took 8 bases from V and 1 from J, leaving 17 bases between them. Germline V gives CDR1 ENHRY, CDR2 SYGVKD. The CDR3 reads CAIRPKDGFNYGYTF. The CDR3 DNA follows: TGTGCCATCCGCCCAAAGGACGGCTTTAACTATGGCTACACCTTC.

The CDR3 reads CSVEVARNNNEQFF. CDR3 DNA: TGCAGCGTTGAAGTTGCGAGGAATAACAATGAGCAGTTCTTC. This chain links TRBV29-1 with TRBJ2-1; D not resolved. This CDR3 has 14 residues. Germline loops: CDR1 SQVTM, CDR2 ANQGSEA. Trimming stripped 1 base from V and 5 bases from J, with 12 bases between.

The sample holds one count of this clonotype. The chain recombines TRBV27 with TRBJ2-1, with 8 positions matching TRBD1. The CDR3 has 14 residues. The ends lost 7 bases at V and 8 bases at J; junction bases unmatched: 10. Germline CDR1 MNHEY, CDR2 SMNVEV (reference sequence). The CDR3, as DNA: TGTGCCAGCAACCCCAGGGGGCATACGGATGAGCAGTTCTTC. Translation gives CASNPRGHTDEQFF.

In this sample, this clonotype turned up a few times. The CDR3 is CATSDFRGTNLETQYF. The CDR3 DNA reads TGTGCCACCAGTGATTTTCGGGGTACCAATCTAGAGACCCAGTACTTC. The chain recombines TRBV24-1 with TRBJ2-5, with D possibly TRBD2 on 5 matching bases. Trimming removed 1 base at V and 4 bases at J, with 15 bases between. Looked up from germline, CDR1 is KGHDR and CDR2 is SFDVKD. The CDR3 extends over 16 amino acids.

V gene TRBV9 combines with J gene TRBJ2-3; no definite D call. This CDR3 spans 17 amino acids. CDR1 and CDR2 from the germline V gene are SGDLS and YYNGEE. V lost 4 bases, J lost 1 base, and 19 bases lay in between. CDR3: CASSPHLGRGGTDTQYF. CDR3 nucleotides: TGTGCCAGCAGCCCACATCTAGGGCGAGGTGGCACAGATACGCAGTATTTT. Filled out from reference TRBV9 and TRBJ2-3, the complete variable domain reads DSGVTQTPKHLITATGQRVTLRCSPRSGDLSVYWYQQSLDQGLQFLIQYYNGEERAKGNILERFSAQQFPDLHSELNLSSLELGDSALYFCASSPHLGRGGTDTQYFGPGTRLTVL.

V usage is TRBV7-9 and J usage is TRBJ2-5; possible D gene TRBD1, 6 bases. The CDR3 runs 14 residues. Trimming stripped 1 base from V and 11 bases from J, with 17 bases between. Germline-derived CDR1 and CDR2 are SEHNR and FQNEAQ (reference sequence). The CDR3 spells CASSLGDRYSEQYF. CDR3 nucleotide sequence: TGTGCCAGCAGCTTAGGAGACAGGTATTCTGAGCAGTACTTC.

The table lists this clonotype with a count of one. This chain links TRBV9 with TRBJ1-4; D is unclear. The V end was cut by 0 bases, the J end by 0 bases, with 6 bases between. Germline CDR1 and CDR2: SGDLS and YYNGEE. The CDR3 is 15 residues long. The CDR3 nucleotides are TGTGCCAGCAGCGTAGTGCCTGCAACTAATGAAAAACTGTTTTTT. This translates into CASSVVPATNEKLFF.

The chain combines TRBV7-2 with TRBJ2-4; 10 positions match TRBD2. The CDR3 sequence is 17 residues long. V shed 1 base and J 3 bases; nucleotides not matched to a gene: 6. Germline V gives CDR1 SGHTA, CDR2 FQGNSA. The CDR3 coding sequence is TGTGCCAGCAGCTTAGAGGCTAGCGGGAGAATCAAAAACATTCAGTACTTC. Translation gives CASSLEASGRIKNIQYF.